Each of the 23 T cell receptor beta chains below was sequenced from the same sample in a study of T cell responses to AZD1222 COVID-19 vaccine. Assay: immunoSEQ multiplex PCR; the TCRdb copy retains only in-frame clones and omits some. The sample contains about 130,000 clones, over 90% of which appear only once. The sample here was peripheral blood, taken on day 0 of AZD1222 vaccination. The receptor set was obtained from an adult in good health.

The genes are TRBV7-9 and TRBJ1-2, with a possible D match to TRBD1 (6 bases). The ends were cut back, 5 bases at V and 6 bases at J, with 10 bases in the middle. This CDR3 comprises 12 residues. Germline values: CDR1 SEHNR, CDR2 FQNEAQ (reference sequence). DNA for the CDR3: TGTGCCAGCAGCCTGAGGGGGGATGGCTACACCTTC. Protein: CASSLRGDGYTF.

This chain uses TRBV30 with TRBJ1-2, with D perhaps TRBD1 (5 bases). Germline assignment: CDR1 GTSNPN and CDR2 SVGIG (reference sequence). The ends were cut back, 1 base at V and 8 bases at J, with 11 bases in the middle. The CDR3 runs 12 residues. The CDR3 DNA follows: TGTGCCTGGAGTGCCGGGGCAGGAGGCTACACCTTC. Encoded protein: CAWSAGAGGYTF.

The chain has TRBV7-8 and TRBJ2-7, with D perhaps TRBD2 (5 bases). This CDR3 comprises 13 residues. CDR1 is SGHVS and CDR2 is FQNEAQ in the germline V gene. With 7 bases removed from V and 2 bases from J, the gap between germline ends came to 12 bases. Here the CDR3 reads CASTGVATYEQYF. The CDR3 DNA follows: TGTGCCAGCACCGGGGTCGCCACCTACGAGCAGTACTTC.

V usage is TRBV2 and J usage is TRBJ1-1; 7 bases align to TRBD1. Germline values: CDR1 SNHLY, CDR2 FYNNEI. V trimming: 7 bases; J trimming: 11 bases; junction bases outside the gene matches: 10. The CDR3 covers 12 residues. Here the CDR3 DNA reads TGTGCCAGCAATCCAGACAGGGATCGGGCTTTCTTT. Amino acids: CASNPDRDRAFF.

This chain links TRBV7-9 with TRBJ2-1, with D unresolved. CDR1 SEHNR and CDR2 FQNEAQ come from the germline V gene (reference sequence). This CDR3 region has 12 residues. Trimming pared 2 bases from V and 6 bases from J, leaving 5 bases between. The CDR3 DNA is TGTGCCAGCAGCTTACCCCGCAATGAGCAGTTCTTC. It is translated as CASSLPRNEQFF.

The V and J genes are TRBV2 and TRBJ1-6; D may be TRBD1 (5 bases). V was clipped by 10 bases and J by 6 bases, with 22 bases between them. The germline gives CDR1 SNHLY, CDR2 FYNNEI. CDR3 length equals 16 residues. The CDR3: CAITPGPGFTNSPLHF. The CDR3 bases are TGTGCCATCACACCGGGACCGGGCTTTACTAATTCACCCCTCCACTTT. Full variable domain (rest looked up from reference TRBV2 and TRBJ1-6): EPEVTQTPSHQVTQMGQEVILRCVPISNHLYFYWYRQILGQKVEFLVSFYNNEISEKSEIFDDQFSVERPDGSNFTLKIRSTKLEDSAMYFCAITPGPGFTNSPLHFGNGTRLTVT.

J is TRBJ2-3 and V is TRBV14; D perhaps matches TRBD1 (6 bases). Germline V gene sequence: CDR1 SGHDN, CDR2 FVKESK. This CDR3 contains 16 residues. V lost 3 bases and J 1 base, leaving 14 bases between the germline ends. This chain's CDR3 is CASSQKQGFGTDTQYF. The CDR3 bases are TGTGCCAGCAGCCAGAAACAGGGATTCGGCACAGATACGCAGTATTTT.

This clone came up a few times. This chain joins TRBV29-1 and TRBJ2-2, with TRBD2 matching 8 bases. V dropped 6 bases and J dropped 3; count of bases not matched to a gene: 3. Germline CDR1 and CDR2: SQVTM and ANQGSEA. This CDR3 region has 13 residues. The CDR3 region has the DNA TGCAGCGTCCCACTAGCGGACACCGGGGAGCTGTTTTTT. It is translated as CSVPLADTGELFF.

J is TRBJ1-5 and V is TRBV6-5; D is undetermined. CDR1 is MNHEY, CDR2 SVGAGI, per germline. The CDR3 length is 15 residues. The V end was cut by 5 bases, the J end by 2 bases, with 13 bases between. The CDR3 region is CASSPYFGGNQPQHF. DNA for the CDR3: TGTGCCAGCAGTCCCTATTTTGGGGGCAATCAGCCCCAGCATTTT.

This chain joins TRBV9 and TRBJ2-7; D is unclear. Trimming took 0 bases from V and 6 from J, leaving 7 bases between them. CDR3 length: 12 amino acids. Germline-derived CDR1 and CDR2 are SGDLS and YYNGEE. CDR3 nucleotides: TGTGCCAGCAGCGTAGAAAAGCTCGAGCAGTACTTC. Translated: CASSVEKLEQYF. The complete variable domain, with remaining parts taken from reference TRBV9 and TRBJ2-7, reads DSGVTQTPKHLITATGQRVTLRCSPRSGDLSVYWYQQSLDQGLQFLIQYYNGEERAKGNILERFSAQQFPDLHSELNLSSLELGDSALYFCASSVEKLEQYFGPGTRLTVT.

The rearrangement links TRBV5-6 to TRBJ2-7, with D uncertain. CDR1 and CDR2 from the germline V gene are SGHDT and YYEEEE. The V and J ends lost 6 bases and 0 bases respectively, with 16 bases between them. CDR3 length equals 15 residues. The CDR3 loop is CASTPGSGRSYEQYF. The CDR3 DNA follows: TGTGCCAGCACCCCAGGTTCGGGCCGCTCCTACGAGCAGTACTTC.

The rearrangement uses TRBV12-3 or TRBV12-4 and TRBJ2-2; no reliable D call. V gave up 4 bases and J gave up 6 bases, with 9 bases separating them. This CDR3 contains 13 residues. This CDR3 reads CASSSGVPGELFF. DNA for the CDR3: TGTGCCAGCAGTTCAGGAGTCCCCGGGGAGCTGTTTTTT.

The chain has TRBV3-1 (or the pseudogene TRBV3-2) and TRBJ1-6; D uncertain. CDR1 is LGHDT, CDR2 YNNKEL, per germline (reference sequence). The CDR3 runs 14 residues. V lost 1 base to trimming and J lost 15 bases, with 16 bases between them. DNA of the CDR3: TGTGCCAGCAGCCAAGGCACGATTAGAGGGAACCTCCACTTT. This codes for CASSQGTIRGNLHF.

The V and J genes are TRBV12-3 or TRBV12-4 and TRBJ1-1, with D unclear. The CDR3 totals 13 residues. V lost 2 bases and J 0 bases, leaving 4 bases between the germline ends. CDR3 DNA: TGTGCCAGCAGTTTAAGCTTGAACACTGAAGCTTTCTTT. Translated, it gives CASSLSLNTEAFF.

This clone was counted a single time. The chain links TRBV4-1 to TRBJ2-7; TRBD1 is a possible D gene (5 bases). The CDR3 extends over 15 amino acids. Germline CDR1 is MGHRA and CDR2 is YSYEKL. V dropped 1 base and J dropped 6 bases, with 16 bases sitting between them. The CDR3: CASSQGGQRTIEQYF. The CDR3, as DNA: TGCGCCAGCAGCCAAGGGGGCCAAAGAACCATCGAGCAGTACTTC.

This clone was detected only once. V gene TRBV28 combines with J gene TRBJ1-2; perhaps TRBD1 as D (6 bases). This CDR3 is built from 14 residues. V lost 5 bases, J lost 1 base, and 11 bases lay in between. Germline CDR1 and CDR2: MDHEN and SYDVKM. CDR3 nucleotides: TGTGCCAGCAGTCAGGGGAACGATAACTATGGCTACACCTTC. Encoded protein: CASSQGNDNYGYTF.

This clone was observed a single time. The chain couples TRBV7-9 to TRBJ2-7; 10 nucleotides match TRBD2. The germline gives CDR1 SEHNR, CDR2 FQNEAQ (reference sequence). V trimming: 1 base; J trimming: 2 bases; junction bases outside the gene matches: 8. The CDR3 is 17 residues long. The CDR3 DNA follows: TGTGCCAGCAGCTTAGTTCCGGGACTAGCGAGACCCTACGAGCAGTACTTC. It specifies CASSLVPGLARPYEQYF.

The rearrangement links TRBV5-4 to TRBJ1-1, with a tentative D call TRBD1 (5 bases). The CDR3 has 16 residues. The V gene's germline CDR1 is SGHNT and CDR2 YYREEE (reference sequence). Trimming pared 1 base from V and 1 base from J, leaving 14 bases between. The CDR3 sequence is CASSLISQGGNTEAFF. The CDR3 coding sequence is TGTGCCAGCAGCTTGATATCCCAGGGTGGGAACACTGAAGCTTTCTTT.

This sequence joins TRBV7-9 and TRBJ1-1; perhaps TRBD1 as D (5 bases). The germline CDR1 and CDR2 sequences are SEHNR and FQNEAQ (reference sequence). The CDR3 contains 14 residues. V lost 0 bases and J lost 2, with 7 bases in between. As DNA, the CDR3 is TGTGCCAGCAGCTTAGCCAGGGCAAACACTGAAGCTTTCTTT. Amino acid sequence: CASSLARANTEAFF.

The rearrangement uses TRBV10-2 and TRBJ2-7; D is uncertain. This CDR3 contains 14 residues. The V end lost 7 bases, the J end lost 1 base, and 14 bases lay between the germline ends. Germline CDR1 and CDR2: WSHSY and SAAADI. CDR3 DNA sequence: TGCGCCAGCAAGGCTACCTGGAATTCCTACGAGCAGTACTTC. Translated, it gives CASKATWNSYEQYF.

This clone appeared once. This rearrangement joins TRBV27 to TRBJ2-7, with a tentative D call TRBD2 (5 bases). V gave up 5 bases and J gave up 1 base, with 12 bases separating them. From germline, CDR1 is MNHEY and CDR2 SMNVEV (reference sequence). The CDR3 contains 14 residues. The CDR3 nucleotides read TGTGCCAGCAGTGGGAGAGATAGGTCCTACGAGCAGTACTTC. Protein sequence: CASSGRDRSYEQYF.

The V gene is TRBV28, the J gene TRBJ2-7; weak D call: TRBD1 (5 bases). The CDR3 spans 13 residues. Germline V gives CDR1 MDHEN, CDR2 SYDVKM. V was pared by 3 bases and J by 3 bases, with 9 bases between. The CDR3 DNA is TGTGCCAGCAGTTTCTCAGGGATCTACGAGCAGTACTTC. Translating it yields CASSFSGIYEQYF.

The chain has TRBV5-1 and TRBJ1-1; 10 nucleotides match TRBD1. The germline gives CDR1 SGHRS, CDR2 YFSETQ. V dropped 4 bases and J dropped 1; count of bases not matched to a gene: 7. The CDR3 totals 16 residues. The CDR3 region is CASSPGTGVTNTEAFF. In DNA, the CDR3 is TGCGCCAGCAGCCCCGGGACAGGGGTTACGAACACTGAAGCTTTCTTT.